These 2 T cell receptor beta chains share one sample of origin, sequenced in a study of T cells in women clearing cervical HPV infection (dated by TCRdb to 2016 to 2019). Library preparation used the immunoSEQ multiplex PCR assay. This immuneACCESS table, as held by TCRdb, lists in-frame sequences with V and J called but not all clones. Of the missing ones, under half trace to an unresolved V gene in checked studies; the others have no known cause. The sample's table covers 30,000 to 35,000 clones. 7% to 7.5% of the sample lies in the top ten. Sequenced material: blood buffy coat. These receptors all come from a woman aged 18-69 years with a cervical HPV16 infection that either progressed to CIN3+ or cleared (not recorded which).

Frequency places this clone as medium-sized. The DNA read from the CDR3 is TGTGCCAGCAGCCCCGGGGGGGCGGGGGATTACGAG. Encoded protein: CASSPGGAGDYE. Given in full, the CDR3 is CASSPGGAGDYEQYF. The rearrangement links TRBV7-2 to TRBJ2-7, with 8 bases fitting TRBD2. From the germline J gene comes the end of the CDR3, since the read stops 3 residues before it. In germline, CDR1 is SGHTA, CDR2 FQGNSA. This CDR3 is built from 15 residues. With V trimmed by 5 bases and J by 4 bases, 10 bases remained unmatched. Based on the CDR3 plus reference TRBV7-2 and TRBJ2-7, the full variable domain is GAGVSQSPSNKVTEKGKDVELRCDPISGHTALYWYRQSLGQGLEFLIYFQGNSAPDKSGLPSDRFSAERTGGSVSTLTIQRTQQEDSAVYLCASSPGGAGDYEQYFGPGTRLTVT.

For this clone: The read ends 3 residues before the CDR3 terminus; that terminus is restored from the germline J gene. This chain links TRBV10-3 with TRBJ2-3, with 10 bases aligning to TRBD2. Germline assignment: CDR1 ENHRY and CDR2 SYGVKD. The CDR3 sequence is 13 residues long. V lost 10 bases, J lost 8 bases, and 9 bases stayed unmatched. Incomplete CDR3 DNA: TGTGCCACACTTCTAGCGGGGGAGGGTACG. Its protein product is CATLLAGEGT. The full CDR3 protein is CATLLAGEGTQYF.